Listed below are T cell receptor beta chains from one sample, sequenced in a study of T cell changes during pregnancy in multiple sclerosis. Sequencing used immunoSEQ multiplex PCR; TCRdb keeps in-frame clones, though not all of them. This sample yields 100,000 or so clones, of which 94% are seen a single time; more than 1.5% belongs to the top ten. Material: peripheral blood, obtained after pregnancy. These receptors were obtained from a female donor in good health, enrolled as a control in a pregnancy study. Each CDR3 is given with its conserved first and last residue. D genes are given only for firm matches. Size tells how often a clone was seen (once, few, many) or the class of an expanded clone, and some rows leave it out.

v_gene	abundance	d_gene	j_gene	CDR3aa	CDR3nt
TRBV6-5	NA	TRBD1	TRBJ2-3	CASSPGQSTDTQYF	TGTGCCAGCAGTCCGGGACAGAGCACAGATACGCAGTATTTT
TRBV5-1	NA	TRBD2	TRBJ2-5	CASSPSGNTIETQYF	TGCGCCAGCAGCCCTAGCGGAAACACTATAGAGACCCAGTACTTC
TRBV6-6	NA	TRBD1	TRBJ1-1	CASSYGDRGTEAFF	TGTGCCAGCAGTTACGGGGACAGGGGTACTGAAGCTTTCTTT
TRBV19	NA	NA	TRBJ2-5	CASSWVAGQETQYF	TGTGCCAGTAGTTGGGTTGCGGGACAAGAGACCCAGTACTTC
TRBV5-1	NA	TRBD1	TRBJ2-5	CASSLTSGTEETQYF	TGCGCCAGCAGCTTGACATCCGGGACAGAAGAGACCCAGTACTTC
TRBV9	NA	NA	TRBJ1-1	CASSVASPGVVTEAFF	TGTGCCAGCAGCGTAGCTTCGCCGGGGGTGGTGACTGAAGCTTTCTTT
TRBV5-6	NA	NA	TRBJ2-2	CASSFSPNTGELFF	TGTGCCAGCAGCTTTTCTCCGAACACCGGGGAGCTGTTTTTT
TRBV6-1	NA	NA	TRBJ2-7	CASGLAAPYEQYF	TGTGCCAGCGGGCTAGCCGCCCCCTACGAGCAGTACTTC
TRBV10-3	NA	NA	TRBJ2-2	CAISEPDLLGGRKDTGELFF	TGTGCCATCAGTGAGCCAGACCTCCTGGGGGGGCGGAAAGATACCGGGGAGCTGTTTTTT
TRBV27	NA	NA	TRBJ2-7	CASSPALGSYEQYF	TGTGCCAGCAGCCCCGCCCTAGGCTCCTACGAGCAGTACTTC
TRBV5-1	NA	TRBD1	TRBJ2-5	CASSLGGQVGETQYF	TGCGCCAGCAGCTTGGGTGGACAGGTGGGAGAGACCCAGTACTTC
TRBV4-1	NA	NA	TRBJ2-7	CASSQGRGVGEQYF	TGCGCCAGCAGCCAAGGCAGGGGGGTGGGGGAGCAGTACTTC
TRBV10-3	once	NA	TRBJ2-2	CAHGVGGSNTGELFF	TGTGCCCACGGCGTGGGAGGCTCGAACACCGGGGAGCTGTTTTTT
TRBV13	NA	NA	TRBJ2-7	CASSRQRYEQYF	TGTGCCAGCAGTCGACAGCGATACGAGCAGTACTTC
TRBV4-1	NA	NA	TRBJ2-7	CASSQGQHYEQYF	TGCGCCAGCAGCCAAGGACAGCATTACGAGCAGTACTTC
TRBV7-2	NA	TRBD1	TRBJ2-1	CASSAGQGAYSSSSEQFF	TGTGCCAGCAGCGCTGGACAGGGGGCCTATTCTTCCAGTAGTGAGCAGTTCTTC
TRBV2	NA	TRBD1	TRBJ1-1	CASTRDRGNSEAFF	TGTGCCAGCACCCGGGACAGGGGCAACTCTGAAGCTTTCTTT
TRBV5-1	NA	NA	TRBJ2-7	CASSFQTGGPPYEQYF	TGCGCCAGCAGCTTTCAAACAGGTGGACCGCCCTACGAGCAGTACTTC
TRBV6-1	NA	TRBD1	TRBJ1-1	CASSEAVGQGAFF	TGTGCCAGCAGTGAAGCCGTCGGACAGGGGGCTTTCTTT
TRBV6-4	NA	NA	TRBJ2-2	CASSDRPLGGELFF	TGTGCCAGCAGTGACCGCCCGCTCGGCGGGGAGCTGTTTTTT
TRBV5-4	NA	TRBD1	TRBJ2-2	CASSSGQDTGELFF	TGTGCCAGCAGCTCCGGACAGGACACCGGGGAGCTGTTTTTT
TRBV27	NA	NA	TRBJ1-2	CASSLTGFPWGYTF	TGTGCCAGCAGTTTAACAGGGTTCCCTTGGGGCTACACCTTC
TRBV5-4	NA	NA	TRBJ2-3	CASSLDQADTQYF	TGTGCCAGCAGCTTGGATCAGGCAGATACGCAGTATTTT
TRBV6-4	NA	NA	TRBJ2-1	CASSREGGYNEQFF	TGTGCCAGCAGCAGGGAGGGGGGCTACAATGAGCAGTTCTTC
TRBV5-1	NA	NA	TRBJ1-2	CASSLVADYGYTF	TGCGCCAGCAGCTTGGTGGCGGACTATGGCTACACCTTC
TRBV7-2	NA	TRBD2	TRBJ2-2	CASSLDQRENTGELFF	TGTGCCAGCAGCTTAGACCAGCGGGAGAACACCGGGGAGCTGTTTTTT
TRBV5-4	many	NA	TRBJ2-7	CASSLVGSSYEQYF	TGTGCCAGCAGCTTGGTCGGGAGTAGCTACGAGCAGTACTTC
TRBV2	NA	TRBD1	TRBJ1-2	CASSPGAGGHYGYTF	TGTGCCAGCAGTCCGGGGGCAGGGGGCCACTATGGCTACACCTTC
TRBV29-1	NA	NA	TRBJ2-7	CSVLSGSGTSPYEQYF	TGCAGCGTCTTATCCGGGTCGGGGACATCCCCCTACGAGCAGTACTTC
TRBV5-5	NA	TRBD1	TRBJ1-2	CASSTTGASYGYTF	TGTGCCAGCAGCACTACAGGGGCCTCCTATGGCTACACCTTC
TRBV15	few	NA	TRBJ1-3	CATSRGSSSGNTIYF	TGTGCCACCAGCAGAGGTTCGAGCTCTGGAAACACCATATATTTT
TRBV2	NA	NA	TRBJ1-2	CASSTWTAARGVGYTF	TGTGCCAGCAGCACCTGGACAGCCGCGAGAGGAGTTGGCTACACCTTC
TRBV5-4	NA	TRBD2	TRBJ2-3	CASSLLVREGTDTQYF	TGTGCCAGCAGCTTGTTGGTTCGGGAGGGCACAGATACGCAGTATTTT
TRBV18	NA	TRBD1	TRBJ1-1	CASSRGQGGTEAFF	TGTGCCAGCTCACGGGGACAGGGTGGTACTGAAGCTTTCTTT
TRBV7-9	NA	NA	TRBJ2-7	CASSSDSAEQYF	TGTGCCAGCAGCTCAGACTCTGCGGAGCAGTACTTC
TRBV27	many	TRBD1	TRBJ1-2	CASSFGTGAWGYTF	TGTGCCAGCAGTTTCGGGACAGGGGCCTGGGGCTACACCTTC
TRBV5-1	NA	NA	TRBJ2-7	CASSLWEKVGRESYEQYF	TGCGCCAGCAGCTTGTGGGAGAAGGTTGGAAGGGAATCCTACGAGCAGTACTTC
TRBV28	NA	NA	TRBJ1-1	CASSPVRLRNTEAFF	TGTGCCAGCAGCCCGGTTCGTTTGCGGAACACTGAAGCTTTCTTT
TRBV28	NA	NA	TRBJ2-7	CASSTADSRPRDDSEQYF	TGTGCCAGCAGTACCGCGGACAGCCGCCCCCGCGACGACTCCGAGCAGTACTTC
TRBV6-4	NA	TRBD2	TRBJ2-1	CASSGDLAGNEQFF	TGTGCCAGCAGTGGCGATCTAGCGGGGAATGAGCAGTTCTTC
TRBV29-1	once	NA	TRBJ2-2	CSADRIGAGELFF	TGCAGCGCCGACAGGATCGGTGCCGGGGAGCTGTTTTTT
TRBV19	NA	NA	TRBJ2-2	CASSIDRRGDTGELFF	TGTGCCAGTAGTATAGACCGGAGGGGAGATACCGGGGAGCTGTTTTTT
TRBV27	NA	NA	TRBJ2-7	CASRQLLKSREQYF	TGTGCCAGCAGGCAGTTACTAAAAAGCCGCGAGCAGTACTTC
TRBV28	NA	TRBD1	TRBJ1-5	CASSFGTGNQPQHF	TGTGCCAGCAGTTTCGGGACAGGGAATCAGCCCCAGCATTTT
TRBV15	NA	TRBD1	TRBJ2-7	CATSKSGTGVGVSPREQYF	TGTGCCACCAGCAAGAGTGGGACAGGGGTAGGTGTAAGCCCTCGCGAGCAGTACTTC
TRBV29-1	NA	TRBD1	TRBJ2-7	CSVTGQGASYEQYF	TGCAGCGTAACTGGACAGGGGGCCTCCTACGAGCAGTACTTC
TRBV28	NA	TRBD1	TRBJ1-5	CASSKTGTGVQPQHF	TGTGCCAGCAGTAAAACCGGGACAGGGGTTCAGCCCCAGCATTTT